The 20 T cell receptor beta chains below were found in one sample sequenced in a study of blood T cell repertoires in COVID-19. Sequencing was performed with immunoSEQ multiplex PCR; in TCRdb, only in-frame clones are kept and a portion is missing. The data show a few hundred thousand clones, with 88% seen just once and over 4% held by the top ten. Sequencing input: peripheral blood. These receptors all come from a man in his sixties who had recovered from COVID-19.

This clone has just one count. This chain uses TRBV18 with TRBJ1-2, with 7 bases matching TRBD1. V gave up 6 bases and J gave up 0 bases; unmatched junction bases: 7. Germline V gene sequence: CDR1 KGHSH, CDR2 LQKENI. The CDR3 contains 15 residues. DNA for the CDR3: TGTGCCAGCTCGGCTACAGGGGCGACTAACTATGGCTACACCTTC. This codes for CASSATGATNYGYTF. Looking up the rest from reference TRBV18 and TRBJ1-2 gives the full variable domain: NAGVMQNPRHLVRRRGQEARLRCSPMKGHSHVYWYRQLPEEGLKFMVYLQKENIIDESGMPKERFSAEFPKEGPSILRIQQVVRGDSAAYFCASSATGATNYGYTFGSGTRLTVV.

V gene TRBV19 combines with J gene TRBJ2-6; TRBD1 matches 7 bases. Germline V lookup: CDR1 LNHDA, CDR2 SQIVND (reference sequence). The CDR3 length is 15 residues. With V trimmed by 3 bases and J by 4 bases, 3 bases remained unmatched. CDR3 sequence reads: CASSMTGTGANVLTF. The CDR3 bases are TGTGCCAGTAGTATGACAGGGACCGGGGCCAACGTCCTGACTTTC.

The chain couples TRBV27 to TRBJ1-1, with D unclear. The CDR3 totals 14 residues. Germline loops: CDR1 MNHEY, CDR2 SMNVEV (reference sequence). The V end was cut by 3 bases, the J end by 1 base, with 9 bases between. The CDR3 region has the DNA TGTGCCAGCAGTTTCGGGGATAGGAACACTGAAGCTTTCTTT. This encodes CASSFGDRNTEAFF.

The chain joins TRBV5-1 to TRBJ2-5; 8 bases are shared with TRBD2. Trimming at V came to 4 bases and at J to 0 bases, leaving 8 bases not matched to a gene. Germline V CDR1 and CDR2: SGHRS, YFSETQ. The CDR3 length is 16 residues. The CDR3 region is CASSASGGGYQETQYF. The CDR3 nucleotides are TGCGCCAGCAGCGCCTCTGGCGGGGGGTACCAAGAGACCCAGTACTTC.

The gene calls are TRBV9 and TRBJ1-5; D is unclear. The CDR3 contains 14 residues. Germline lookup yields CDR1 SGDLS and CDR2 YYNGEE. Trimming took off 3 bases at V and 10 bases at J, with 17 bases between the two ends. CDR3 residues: CASSESGATNPQHF. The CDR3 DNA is TGTGCCAGCAGCGAATCGGGAGCTACCAATCCCCAGCATTTT.

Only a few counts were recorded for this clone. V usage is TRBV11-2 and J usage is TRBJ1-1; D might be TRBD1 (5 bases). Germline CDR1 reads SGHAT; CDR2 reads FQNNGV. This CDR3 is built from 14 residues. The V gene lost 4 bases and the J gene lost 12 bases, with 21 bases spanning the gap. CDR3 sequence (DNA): TGTGCCAGCAGCTCACCCAGGGAAAGGGAAGAGTCTTTCTTT. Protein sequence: CASSSPREREESFF.

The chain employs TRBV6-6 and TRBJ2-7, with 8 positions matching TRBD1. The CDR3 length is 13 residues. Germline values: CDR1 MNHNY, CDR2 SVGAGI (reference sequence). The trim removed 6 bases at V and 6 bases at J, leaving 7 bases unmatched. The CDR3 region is CASRQTGVGEQYF. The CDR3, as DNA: TGTGCCAGCAGGCAGACAGGGGTGGGCGAGCAGTACTTC.

CDR3 nucleotide sequence: TGTGCCAGCAGCTTGCAGGGATCGTCCTACGAGCAGTACTTC. The encoded protein is CASSLQGSSYEQYF. The V and J genes are TRBV11-2 and TRBJ2-7; a weak D match, TRBD1 (5 bases). Germline CDR1 reads SGHAT; CDR2 reads FQNNGV. The length of the CDR3 is 14 residues. V was cut by 3 bases and J by 1 base, with 10 bases left in between.

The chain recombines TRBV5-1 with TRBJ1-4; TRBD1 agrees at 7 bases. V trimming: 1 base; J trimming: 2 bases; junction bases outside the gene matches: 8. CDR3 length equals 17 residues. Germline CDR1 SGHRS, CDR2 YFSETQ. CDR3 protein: CASSLWQTGSTNEKLFF. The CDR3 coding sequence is TGCGCCAGCAGCTTGTGGCAGACAGGGAGTACTAATGAAAAACTGTTTTTT.

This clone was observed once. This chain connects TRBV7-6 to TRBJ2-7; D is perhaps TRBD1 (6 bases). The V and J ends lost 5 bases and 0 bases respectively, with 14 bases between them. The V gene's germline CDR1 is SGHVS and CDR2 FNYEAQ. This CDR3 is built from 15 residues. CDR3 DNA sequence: TGTGCCAGCAGCGGAACCGGGACACTCTCCTACGAGCAGTACTTC. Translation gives CASSGTGTLSYEQYF.

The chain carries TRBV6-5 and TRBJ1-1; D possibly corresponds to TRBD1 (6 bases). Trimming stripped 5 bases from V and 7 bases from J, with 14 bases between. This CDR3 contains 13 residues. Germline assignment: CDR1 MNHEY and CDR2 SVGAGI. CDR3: CASSHGQSHEAFF. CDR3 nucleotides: TGTGCCAGCAGTCACGGACAGAGCCATGAAGCTTTCTTT.

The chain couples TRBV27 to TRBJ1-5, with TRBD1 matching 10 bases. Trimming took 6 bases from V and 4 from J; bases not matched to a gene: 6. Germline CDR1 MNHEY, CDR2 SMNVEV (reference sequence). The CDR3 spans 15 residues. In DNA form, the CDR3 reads TGTGCCAGCAGACCGGGACAGGGGCGAAATCAGCCCCAGCATTTT. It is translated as CASRPGQGRNQPQHF.

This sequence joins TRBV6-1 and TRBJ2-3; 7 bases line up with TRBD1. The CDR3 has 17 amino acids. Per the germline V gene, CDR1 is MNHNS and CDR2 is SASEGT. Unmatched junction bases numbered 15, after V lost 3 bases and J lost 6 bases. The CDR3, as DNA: TGTGCCAGCAGTGACCGGACAGGTGCGGTTGGGGCCGATACGCAGTATTTT. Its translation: CASSDRTGAVGADTQYF.

The CDR3, as DNA: TGTGCCAGCAGTTACGCCGGACAGGGTCATAGCTATGGCTACACCTTC. Protein product: CASSYAGQGHSYGYTF. The chain carries TRBV6-5 and TRBJ1-2; 8 bases are shared with TRBD1. V shed 2 bases and J 4 bases; nucleotides not matched to a gene: 9. Germline V gene lookup returns CDR1 MNHEY and CDR2 SVGAGI. CDR3 length equals 16 residues.

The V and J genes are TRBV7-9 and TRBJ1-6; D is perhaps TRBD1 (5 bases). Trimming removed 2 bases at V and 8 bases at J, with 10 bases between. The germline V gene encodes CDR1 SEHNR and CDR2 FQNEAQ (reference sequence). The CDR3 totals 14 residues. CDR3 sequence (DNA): TGTGCCAGCAGCTTAAGCAGGGCTGATTCACCCCTCCACTTT. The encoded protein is CASSLSRADSPLHF.

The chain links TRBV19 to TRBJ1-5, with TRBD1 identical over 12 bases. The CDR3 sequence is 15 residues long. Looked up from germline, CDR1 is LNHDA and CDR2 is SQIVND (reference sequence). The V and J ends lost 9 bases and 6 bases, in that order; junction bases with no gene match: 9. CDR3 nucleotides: TGTGCCAGCACCTACGAGGGACAGGGGGCTCAGCCCCAGCATTTT. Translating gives CASTYEGQGAQPQHF.

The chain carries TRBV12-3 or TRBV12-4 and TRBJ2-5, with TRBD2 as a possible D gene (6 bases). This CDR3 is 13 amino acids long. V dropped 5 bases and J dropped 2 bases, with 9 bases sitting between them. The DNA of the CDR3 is TGTGCCAGCAGTGGAGGAGGGCAAGAGACCCAGTACTTC. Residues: CASSGGGQETQYF.

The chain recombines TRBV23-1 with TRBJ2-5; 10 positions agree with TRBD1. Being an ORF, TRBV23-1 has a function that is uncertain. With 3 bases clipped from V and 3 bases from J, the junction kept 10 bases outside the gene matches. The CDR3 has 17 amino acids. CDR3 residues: CASSQAVDRGPEETQYF. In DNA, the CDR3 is TGCGCCAGCAGTCAGGCCGTAGACAGGGGGCCCGAAGAGACCCAGTACTTC.

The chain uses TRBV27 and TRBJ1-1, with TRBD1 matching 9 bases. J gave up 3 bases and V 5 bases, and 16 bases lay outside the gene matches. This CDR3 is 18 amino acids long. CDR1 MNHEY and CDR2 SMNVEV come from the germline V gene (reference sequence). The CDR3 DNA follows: TGTGCCAGCAGTCTTTTAGGGACAGGGCTGTGGGGCGACACTGAAGCTTTCTTT. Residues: CASSLLGTGLWGDTEAFF.

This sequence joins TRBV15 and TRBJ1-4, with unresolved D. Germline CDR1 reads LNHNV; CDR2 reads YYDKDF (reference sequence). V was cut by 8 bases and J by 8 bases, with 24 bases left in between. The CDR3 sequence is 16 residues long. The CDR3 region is CATGDALKSLREKLFF. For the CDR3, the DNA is TGTGCCACCGGAGATGCGCTTAAAAGCCTTCGAGAAAAACTGTTTTTT.